This T cell receptor (beta chain) is drawn from a study of blood T cell repertoires in COVID-19. Study-wide context: COVID-19 samples collected from the United States, Italy and Spain covered acute and convalescent phases. The cDNA or gDNA used as material had been derived from T cells, B-cell-depleted T cells, or PBMCs.

In the original processing: Nucleated cell counts were estimated from reference gene primer amplification. The data were produced by immunoSEQ multiplex PCR, yet TCRdb's version contains in-frame clones alone and is incomplete. V and J calls and clone size are given by that table; D and trimming were obtained from the DNA. The sample has over 80,000 clones, around nine tenths seen once. CDR1 is ENHRY and CDR2 is SYGVKD in the germline V gene. The CDR3 totals 15 residues. V lost 10 bases and J lost 0; bases outside the gene matches: 9. Sequencing used peripheral blood. The chain links TRBV10-3 to TRBJ1-1, with 9 bases matching TRBD1. The TCR comes from a man aged 55-75 years with acute or convalescent COVID-19. Here the CDR3 DNA reads TGTGCCACACGGGACAGGGACCTCATGAACACTGAAGCTTTCTTT. Amino acid sequence: CATRDRDLMNTEAFF.